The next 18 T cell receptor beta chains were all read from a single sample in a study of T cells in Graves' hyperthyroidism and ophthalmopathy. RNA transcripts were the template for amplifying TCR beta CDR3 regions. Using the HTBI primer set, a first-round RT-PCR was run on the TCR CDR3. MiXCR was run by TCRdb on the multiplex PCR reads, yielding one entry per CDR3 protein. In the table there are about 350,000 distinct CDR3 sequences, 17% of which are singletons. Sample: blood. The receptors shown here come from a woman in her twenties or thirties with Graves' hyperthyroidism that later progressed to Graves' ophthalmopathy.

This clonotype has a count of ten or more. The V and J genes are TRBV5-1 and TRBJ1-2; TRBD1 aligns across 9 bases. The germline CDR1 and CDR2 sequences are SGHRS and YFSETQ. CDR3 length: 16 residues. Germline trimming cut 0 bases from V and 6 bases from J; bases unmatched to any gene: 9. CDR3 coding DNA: TGCGCCAGCAGCTTGGTAACTGTGGGACAGGGAGATGGCTACACCTTC. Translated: CASSLVTVGQGDGYTF.

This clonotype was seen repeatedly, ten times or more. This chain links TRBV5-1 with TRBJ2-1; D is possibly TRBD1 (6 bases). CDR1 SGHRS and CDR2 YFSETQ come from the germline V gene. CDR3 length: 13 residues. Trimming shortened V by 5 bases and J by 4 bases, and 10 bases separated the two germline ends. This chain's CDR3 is CASRTTGYNEQFF. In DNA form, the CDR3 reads TGCGCCAGCAGAACCACAGGGTACAATGAGCAGTTCTTC.

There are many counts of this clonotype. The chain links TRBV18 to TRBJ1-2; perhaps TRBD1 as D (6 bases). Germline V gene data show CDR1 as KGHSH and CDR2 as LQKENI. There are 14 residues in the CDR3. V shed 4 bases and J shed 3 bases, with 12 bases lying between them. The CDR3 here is CASSLGTSDYGYTF. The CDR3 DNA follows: TGTGCCAGCTCACTCGGGACAAGCGACTATGGCTACACCTTC.

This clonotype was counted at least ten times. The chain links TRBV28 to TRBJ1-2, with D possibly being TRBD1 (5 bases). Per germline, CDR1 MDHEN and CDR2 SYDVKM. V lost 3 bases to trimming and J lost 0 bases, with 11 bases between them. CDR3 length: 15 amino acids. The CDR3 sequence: CASSLWTPSNYGYTF. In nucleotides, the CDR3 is TGTGCCAGCAGTTTGTGGACACCTTCTAACTATGGCTACACCTTC.

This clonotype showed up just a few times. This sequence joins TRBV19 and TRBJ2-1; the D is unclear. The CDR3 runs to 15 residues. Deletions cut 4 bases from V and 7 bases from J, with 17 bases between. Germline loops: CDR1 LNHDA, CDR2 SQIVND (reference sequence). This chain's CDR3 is CASSSGVPGMNEQFF. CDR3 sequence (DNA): TGTGCCAGTAGTAGTGGAGTCCCCGGAATGAATGAGCAGTTCTTC.

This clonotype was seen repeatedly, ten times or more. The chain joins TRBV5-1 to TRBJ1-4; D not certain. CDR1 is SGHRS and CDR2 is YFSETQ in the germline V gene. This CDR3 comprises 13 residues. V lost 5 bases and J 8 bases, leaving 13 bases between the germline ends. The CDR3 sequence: CASRWEFAEKLFF. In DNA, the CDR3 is TGCGCCAGCAGATGGGAATTCGCCGAAAAACTGTTTTTT. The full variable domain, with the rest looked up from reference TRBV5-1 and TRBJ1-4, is KAGVTQTPRYLIKTRGQQVTLSCSPISGHRSVSWYQQTPGQGLQFLFEYFSETQRNKGNFPGRFSGRQFSNSRSEMNVSTLELGDSALYLCASRWEFAEKLFFGSGTQLSVL.

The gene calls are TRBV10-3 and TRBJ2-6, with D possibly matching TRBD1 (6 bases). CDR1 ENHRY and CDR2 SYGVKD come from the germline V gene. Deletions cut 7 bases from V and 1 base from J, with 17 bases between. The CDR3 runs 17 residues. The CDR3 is CAITSANRESGANVLTF. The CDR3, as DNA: TGTGCCATCACTTCCGCCAACAGGGAATCTGGGGCCAACGTCCTGACTTTC.

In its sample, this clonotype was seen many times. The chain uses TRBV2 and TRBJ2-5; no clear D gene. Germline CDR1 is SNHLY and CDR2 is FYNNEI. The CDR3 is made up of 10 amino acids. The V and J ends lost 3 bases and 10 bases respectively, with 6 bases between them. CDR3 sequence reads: CASSDVNQYF. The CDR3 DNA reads TGTGCCAGCAGTGACGTAAACCAGTACTTC.

The DNA of the CDR3 is TGTGCCAGTAGTAAATACGGACCGATTCAGCCCCAGCATTTT. Protein sequence: CASSKYGPIQPQHF. The V call is TRBV19, the J call TRBJ1-5, with D unresolved. The CDR3 is made up of 14 amino acids. Trimming left V 4 bases short and J 6 bases short, with 13 bases between. Germline CDR1 reads LNHDA; CDR2 reads SQIVND (reference sequence).

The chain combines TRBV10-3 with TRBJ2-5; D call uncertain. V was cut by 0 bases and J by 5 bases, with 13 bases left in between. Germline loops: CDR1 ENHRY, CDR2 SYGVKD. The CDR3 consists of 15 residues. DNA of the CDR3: TGTGCCATCAGTGAGTCCGGCAGCCACCGGGAGACCCAGTACTTC. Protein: CAISESGSHRETQYF.

CDR3 protein: CASSSGQGRGPMNTEAFF. CDR3 sequence (DNA): TGTGCCAGCAGCTCAGGACAGGGGCGCGGGCCTATGAACACTGAAGCTTTCTTT. The V call is TRBV12-3 or TRBV12-4, the J call TRBJ1-1; 9 bases map to TRBD1. This CDR3 has 18 residues. Trimming cost V 6 bases and J 0 bases; bases outside gene matches: 14.

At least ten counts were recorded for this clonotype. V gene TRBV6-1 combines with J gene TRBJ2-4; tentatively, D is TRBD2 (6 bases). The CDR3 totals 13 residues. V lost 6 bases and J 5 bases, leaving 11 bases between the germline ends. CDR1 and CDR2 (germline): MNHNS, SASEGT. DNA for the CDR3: TGTGCCAGCAGCGGCGGGAACGAAAACATTCAGTACTTC. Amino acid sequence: CASSGGNENIQYF.

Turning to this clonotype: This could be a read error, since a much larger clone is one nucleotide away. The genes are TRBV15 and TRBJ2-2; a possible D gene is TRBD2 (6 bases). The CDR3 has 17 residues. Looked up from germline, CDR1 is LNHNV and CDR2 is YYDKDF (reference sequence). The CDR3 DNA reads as TGTGCCACCAGCAGGACGGGACTCCTAAAAGACACCTGGGAGCTGTTTTTT. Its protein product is CATSRTGLLKDTWELFF.

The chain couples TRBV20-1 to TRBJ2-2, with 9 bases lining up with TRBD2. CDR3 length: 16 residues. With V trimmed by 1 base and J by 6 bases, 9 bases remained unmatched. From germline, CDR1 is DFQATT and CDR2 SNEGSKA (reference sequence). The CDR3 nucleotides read TGCAGTGCTAGAGGATTTAGCGGGGGAGCCGCCGGGGAGCTGTTTTTT. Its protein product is CSARGFSGGAAGELFF.

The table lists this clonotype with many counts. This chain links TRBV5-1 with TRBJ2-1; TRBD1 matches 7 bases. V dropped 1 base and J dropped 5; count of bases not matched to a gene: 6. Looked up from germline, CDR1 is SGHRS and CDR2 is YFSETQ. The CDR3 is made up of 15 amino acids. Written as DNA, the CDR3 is TGCGCCAGCAGCTTGATCGGGACAGAAAACAATGAGCAGTTCTTC. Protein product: CASSLIGTENNEQFF.

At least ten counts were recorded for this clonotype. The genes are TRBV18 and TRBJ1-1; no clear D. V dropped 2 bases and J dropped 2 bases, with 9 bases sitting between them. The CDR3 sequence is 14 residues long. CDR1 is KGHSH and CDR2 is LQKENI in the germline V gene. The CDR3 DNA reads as TGTGCCAGCTCACCAGGGTTGGGTAACACTGAAGCTTTCTTT. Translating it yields CASSPGLGNTEAFF. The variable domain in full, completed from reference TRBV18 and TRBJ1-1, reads NAGVMQNPRHLVRRRGQEARLRCSPMKGHSHVYWYRQLPEEGLKFMVYLQKENIIDESGMPKERFSAEFPKEGPSILRIQQVVRGDSAAYFCASSPGLGNTEAFFGQGTRLTVV.

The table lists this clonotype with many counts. CDR3 in DNA: TGCGCCAGCAGTCCGAGCGGGGGCTCCTACAATGAGCAGTTCTTC. This codes for CASSPSGGSYNEQFF. The chain uses TRBV10-2 and TRBJ2-1; TRBD2 agrees at 8 bases. V was clipped by 5 bases and J by 0 bases; unmatched bases: 3. Germline CDR1 is WSHSY and CDR2 is SAAADI. The CDR3 spans 15 residues.

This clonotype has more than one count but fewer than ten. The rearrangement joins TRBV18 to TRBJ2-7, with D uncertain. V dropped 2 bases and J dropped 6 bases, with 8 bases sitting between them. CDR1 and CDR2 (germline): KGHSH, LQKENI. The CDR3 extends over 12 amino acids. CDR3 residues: CASSPERREQYF. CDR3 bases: TGTGCCAGCTCACCAGAAAGGCGCGAGCAGTACTTC.